This TCR beta chain stems from a study of blood T cell repertoires in COVID-19. Looking at the study overall: T cells, B-cell-depleted T cells, or PBMCs provided the cDNA or gDNA that served as material.

From germline, CDR1 is SEHNR and CDR2 FQNEAQ (reference sequence). This CDR3 spans 12 amino acids. The ends were cut back, 3 bases at V and 8 bases at J, with 8 bases in the middle. Per the original methods: Cell counts per sample came from amplifying reference gene primers. The assay was immunoSEQ multiplex PCR, and TCRdb's table has in-frame clones only and misses some. That table supplies the V and J calls and clone size; D and trimming were determined from the DNA. Among more than 150,000 clones listed, approximately 80% were seen once. The origin of this receptor is an older man who had recovered from COVID-19. Source material: peripheral blood. This chain connects TRBV7-9 to TRBJ2-1, with a tentative D call TRBD1 (6 bases). CDR3 sequence: CASSFGGHEQFF. The CDR3 nucleotides read TGTGCCAGCAGCTTTGGGGGCCATGAGCAGTTCTTC.